This T cell receptor (beta chain) was identified during a study of cytomegalovirus exposure and HLA in healthy donors. Study in general: Of the donors genotyped, 300 to 500 in all, 75% to 85% fell in the Caucasian-associated ancestry cluster. Study outcomes and limitations: Some segments of the V type, notably TRBV6-2 and TRBV6-3, were excluded as indistinguishable.

The PCR used 60 Vbeta and 13 Jbeta primers. Clones were sequenced by immunoSEQ multiplex PCR, and TCRdb holds only the in-frame ones, with some missing. The table has approximately 170,000 clones, 55% to 70% seen once. Notes on this clone: The antigen remains unidentified.

The CDR3 loop spans 16 amino acids. In germline, CDR1 is SGHTS, CDR2 YDEGEE. With 4 bases removed from V and 7 bases from J, the gap between germline ends came to 21 bases. The rearrangement joins TRBV5-8 to TRBJ2-1, with D possibly being TRBD1 (6 bases). This TCR was sampled from a woman aged 40 to 50 in good health and CMV-seropositive. The material sequenced was PBMCs. The CDR3: CASSQPRGPPGNEQFF. CDR3 nucleotide sequence: TGTGCCAGCAGCCAACCCAGGGGACCCCCGGGGAATGAGCAGTTCTTC.